A selection of T cell receptor beta chains follows, all from one sample in a study of post-analysis software for immune sequencing data. TCRdb re-called the PCR reads through MiXCR, storing one row per CDR3 protein. Of hundreds of thousands of distinct CDR3 sequences in the sample, roughly half were seen once. Material for sequencing was blood. The source is a girl aged 10 to 17 with multiple sclerosis. Each CDR3 is given with its conserved first and last residue. A D gene is named only where the DNA matches it firmly. Size is omitted from some rows. Given values are once, few, many or a class for expanded clones.

DNA	CDR3	D	V	size	J
TGCGCCAGCAGCTCGGGACAGGCGGTTGGCTACACCTTC	CASSSGQAVGYTF	TRBD1	TRBV5-1	-	TRBJ1-2
TGTGCCAGCAGTGTACCGGGAACAGATACGCAGTATTTT	CASSVPGTDTQYF	-	TRBV25-1	few	TRBJ2-3
TGTGCCAGCAGCCAAACTAGCGGGAGTAGGTCCTACGAGCAGTACTTC	CASSQTSGSRSYEQYF	TRBD2	TRBV2	-	TRBJ2-7
TGCGCCAGCAGCTTGGCTGGACAGGGGCTCGGTAAAAAACTGTTTTTT	CASSLAGQGLGKKLFF	TRBD1	TRBV5-1	few	TRBJ1-4
TGTGCCACCAGTGATTCGGCAGACACCGGGGAGCTGTTTTTT	CATSDSADTGELFF	-	TRBV24-1	-	TRBJ2-2
TGCGCCAGCAGCGGGGGAACCGGGGAGACCCAGTACTTC	CASSGGTGETQYF	-	TRBV5-1	-	TRBJ2-5
TGTGCCAGCAGCTTAGCGGACAGGCTAGAGACCCAGTACTTC	CASSLADRLETQYF	TRBD1	TRBV7-9	-	TRBJ2-5
TGCAGTGCTAGGAGGGCGGGAGTCGTGGATACGCAGTATTTT	CSARRAGVVDTQYF	TRBD2	TRBV20-1	-	TRBJ2-3
TGCAGCGTTGACACCGGGACTTTCAGCAATGAGCAGTTCTTC	CSVDTGTFSNEQFF	-	TRBV29-1	few	TRBJ2-1
TGTGCCAGCAGCTTGGGATCGGGACTAGAAGAGCAGTTCTTC	CASSLGSGLEEQFF	TRBD2	TRBV7-3	-	TRBJ2-1
TGTGCCAGCAGCCGGGCCGGGACTAATGACGGCGAGCAGTACTTC	CASSRAGTNDGEQYF	TRBD2	TRBV7-9	-	TRBJ2-7
TGCGCCAGTCGAGCAGGTCCCAGGGGAATTATGAACACTGAAGCTTTCTTT	CASRAGPRGIMNTEAFF	-	TRBV5-1	-	TRBJ1-1
TGCAGTGCGGACAGGGGGACCCACCCTAATTACAATGAGCAGTTCTTC	CSADRGTHPNYNEQFF	TRBD1	TRBV20-1	-	TRBJ2-1
TGTGCCAGCAGGACGGGACAGGGAAATGGCTACACCTTC	CASRTGQGNGYTF	TRBD1	TRBV12-3/TRBV12-4	-	TRBJ1-2
TGTGCCAGCAGCCGGACCGACAGGGGAAACTATGGCTACACCTTC	CASSRTDRGNYGYTF	TRBD1	TRBV7-9	few	TRBJ1-2
TGTGCCAGCAGCCTCACTAGCGGGGGCATCTACGAGCAGTACTTC	CASSLTSGGIYEQYF	TRBD2	TRBV7-3	few	TRBJ2-7
TGTGCCACCAGCAGAGTGGGGCGCGGGACCTACGAGCAGTACTTC	CATSRVGRGTYEQYF	-	TRBV15	-	TRBJ2-7
TGTGCCAGCCTACTAGCGGGATTGGACGAGCAGTACTTC	CASLLAGLDEQYF	TRBD2	TRBV2	few	TRBJ2-7
TGCGCCAGCAGCCCAGATCTAGCGCAAAGCTCCTACGAGCAGTACTTC	CASSPDLAQSSYEQYF	-	TRBV5-1	-	TRBJ2-7
TGCAGTGCTGATACTAGCGGAGATTACGAGCAGTACTTC	CSADTSGDYEQYF	TRBD2	TRBV20-1	-	TRBJ2-7